Below, 32 T cell receptor beta chains from the same sample are listed, as sequenced in a study of response to subunit inactivated influenza vaccine. TCRdb re-called the RT-PCR reads through MiXCR, storing one row per CDR3 protein. Of 530,000 or so distinct CDR3 sequences in the sample, approximately 14% were seen once. Source: PBMCs from blood, taken roughly 12 days after vaccination. The receptors derive from a man in his fifties or sixties who received an inactivated influenza vaccine.

The DNA for the CDR3 is TGCGCCAGCAGCCAAGGACGGGACTTAACCTACGAGCAGTACTTC. Its protein product is CASSQGRDLTYEQYF. The rearrangement joins TRBV4-3 to TRBJ2-7, with D tentatively TRBD2 (6 bases). The length of the CDR3 is 15 residues. Germline CDR1 is LGHNA and CDR2 is YSLEER. Between the trimmed V and J ends, which lost 1 base and 2 bases, there was a span of 12 bases.

This clonotype was counted a few times. The chain combines TRBV29-1 with TRBJ2-1; maybe TRBD2 (6 bases). V was pared by 5 bases and J by 3 bases, with 11 bases between. CDR1 and CDR2 (germline): SQVTM, ANQGSEA. The CDR3 is 13 amino acids. In nucleotides, the CDR3 is TGCAGCGTTCAGGGAGGAGACTACAATGAGCAGTTCTTC. Protein product: CSVQGGDYNEQFF.

The chain is built from TRBV20-1 and TRBJ2-1; a possible D gene is TRBD2 (6 bases). CDR1 and CDR2 (germline): DFQATT, SNEGSKA (reference sequence). This CDR3 has 16 residues. The V end was cut by 0 bases, the J end by 2 bases, with 14 bases between. The CDR3 region is CSARDFEGGPYNEQFF. The CDR3 bases are TGCAGTGCTAGAGATTTTGAGGGAGGACCCTACAATGAGCAGTTCTTC.

The chain carries TRBV20-1 and TRBJ2-2; D remains ambiguous. Germline values: CDR1 DFQATT, CDR2 SNEGSKA (reference sequence). Trimming took 6 bases from V and 4 from J, leaving 9 bases between them. The CDR3 length is 12 residues. The CDR3, as DNA: TGCAGTGCCGAATCCGTCACCGGGGAGCTGTTTTTT. It specifies CSAESVTGELFF.

This clonotype was counted at least ten times. The chain couples TRBV5-1 to TRBJ2-1; the match to TRBD2 covers 7 bases. The CDR3 has 14 residues. V lost 1 base and J lost 7; bases outside the gene matches: 5. Germline V gene lookup returns CDR1 SGHRS and CDR2 YFSETQ. CDR3 nucleotides: TGCGCCAGCAGCTTGTATTGGGGGGGGAATGAGCAGTTCTTC. Amino acid sequence: CASSLYWGGNEQFF.

V and J are TRBV9 and TRBJ2-7; 9 bases map to TRBD1. The CDR3 has 16 residues. Germline CDR1 is SGDLS and CDR2 is YYNGEE. V lost 0 bases and J lost 4; bases outside the gene matches: 8. CDR3: CASSVGGGQGLYEQYF. The DNA for the CDR3 is TGTGCCAGCAGCGTAGGGGGTGGACAGGGGCTATACGAGCAGTACTTC.

This clonotype came up a few times. The chain combines TRBV20-1 with TRBJ2-4, with 10 bases fitting TRBD2. The CDR3 has 17 residues. With 1 base clipped from V and 0 bases from J, the junction kept 6 bases outside the gene matches. Germline V gene sequence: CDR1 DFQATT, CDR2 SNEGSKA (reference sequence). The CDR3 protein is CSARGVAGGLAKNIQYF. The CDR3 nucleotides are TGCAGTGCTAGAGGGGTAGCGGGAGGTCTAGCCAAAAACATTCAGTACTTC.

The gene calls are TRBV6-1 and TRBJ2-5; 9 bases agree with TRBD2. CDR3 length: 15 residues. Trimming took 4 bases from V and 2 from J; bases not matched to a gene: 5. Germline V lookup: CDR1 MNHNS, CDR2 SASEGT. The CDR3 DNA sequence: TGTGCCAGCAGTGGCGGGGGGGCAGGACAAGAGACCCAGTACTTC. Its protein is CASSGGGAGQETQYF.

CDR3 sequence: CASRSPHPGLETQYF. The CDR3 DNA reads as TGTGCAAGTCGCTCCCCACATCCGGGATTGGAGACCCAGTACTTC. V and J are TRBV12-2 and TRBJ2-5; the table's D call of TRBD1 was not tested on the DNA. TRBV12-2 is tagged as a pseudogene. The CDR3 extends over 15 amino acids.

This clonotype was detected a few times. The chain carries TRBV18 and TRBJ2-3; TRBD2 agrees at 11 bases. CDR1 KGHSH and CDR2 LQKENI come from the germline V gene. The ends lost 3 bases at V and 5 bases at J; junction bases unmatched: 1. CDR3 length equals 14 residues. In nucleotides, the CDR3 is TGTGCCAGCTCACCTAGCGGGGGGGAAGATACGCAGTATTTT. Amino acid sequence: CASSPSGGEDTQYF.

The chain is built from TRBV3-1 and TRBJ2-1; D is unclear. V gave up 1 base and J gave up 5 bases, with 12 bases separating them. The CDR3 is made up of 15 amino acids. Germline V CDR1 and CDR2: LGHDT, YNNKEL (reference sequence). The CDR3 sequence: CASSQVGVPNNEQFF. The CDR3 nucleotides are TGTGCCAGCAGCCAAGTTGGGGTCCCCAACAATGAGCAGTTCTTC.

This clonotype was seen ten or more times. This chain uses TRBV15 with TRBJ2-5; D ambiguous. V lost 8 bases and J 0 bases, leaving 16 bases between the germline ends. Looked up from germline, CDR1 is LNHNV and CDR2 is YYDKDF (reference sequence). There are 15 residues in the CDR3. The CDR3 DNA reads as TGTGCCACCTCCCTGGTACCACTGTACCAAGAGACCCAGTACTTC. Translation gives CATSLVPLYQETQYF.

This clonotype was seen only a few times. V is TRBV11-1 and J is TRBJ1-3, with TRBD1 matching 7 bases. Germline CDR1 SGHAT, CDR2 FQDESV (reference sequence). With V trimmed by 3 bases and J by 0 bases, 11 bases remained unmatched. The CDR3 has 18 amino acids. CDR3 DNA: TGTGCCAGCAGCTTTCCCGGGACAGAAAATTACTCTGGAAACACCATATATTTT. This translates into CASSFPGTENYSGNTIYF.

This clonotype occurred a few times. The CDR3 sequence is CASSLSWLGETQYF. In nucleotides, the CDR3 is TGCGCCAGCAGCTTGTCGTGGCTGGGAGAGACCCAGTACTTC. The V and J genes are TRBV5-1 and TRBJ2-5; D is undetermined. The CDR3 spans 14 residues. Trimming shortened V by 1 base and J by 4 bases, and 11 bases separated the two germline ends. Germline-derived CDR1 and CDR2 are SGHRS and YFSETQ.

Ten or more counts support this clonotype. V and J are TRBV9 and TRBJ2-6; a weak D match, TRBD1 (6 bases). V lost 1 base to trimming and J lost 1 base, with 6 bases between them. Germline V CDR1 and CDR2: SGDLS, YYNGEE. CDR3 length equals 15 residues. DNA for the CDR3: TGTGCCAGCAGCGTAACAGGGTCTGGGGCCAACGTCCTGACTTTC. Protein: CASSVTGSGANVLTF.

V gene TRBV5-1 combines with J gene TRBJ2-5; 9 nucleotides agree with TRBD1. J lost 5 bases, V lost 5 bases, and 7 bases had no gene match. Germline-derived CDR1 and CDR2 are SGHRS and YFSETQ. This CDR3 comprises 14 residues. For the CDR3, the DNA is TGCGCCAGCAGTTTACCCGACAGGGGGGAGACCCAGTACTTC. Encoded protein: CASSLPDRGETQYF.

This clonotype was found a few times. This chain uses TRBV12-3 or TRBV12-4 with TRBJ1-5; 7 bases fit TRBD1. V was clipped by 5 bases and J by 2 bases; unmatched bases: 6. This CDR3 is 15 amino acids long. CDR3 bases: TGTGCCAGCAGTGACAGGGCCGCCGGCAATCAGCCCCAGCATTTT. It yields the protein CASSDRAAGNQPQHF.

The chain combines TRBV6-5 with TRBJ2-7; unclear D gene. Trimming cost V 2 bases and J 4 bases, with 6 bases left between them. This CDR3 region has 12 residues. Germline lookup yields CDR1 MNHEY and CDR2 SVGAGI. In nucleotides, the CDR3 is TGTGCCAGCAGTTACATAGGATACGAGCAGTACTTC. Its protein product is CASSYIGYEQYF.

This chain joins TRBV28 and TRBJ2-7; 8 positions agree with TRBD2. The V gene end was trimmed by 3 bases and the J gene end by 3 bases; junction bases not matched to a gene: 10. Germline-derived CDR1 and CDR2 are MDHEN and SYDVKM. The CDR3 runs 16 residues. The DNA of the CDR3 is TGTGCCAGCAGTTTGCGGGGGGCCTCTGTTGGCTACGAGCAGTACTTC. Amino acids: CASSLRGASVGYEQYF.

This clonotype occurred a few times. The genes are TRBV5-1 and TRBJ1-1, with no clear D. CDR3 length equals 13 residues. CDR1 and CDR2 from the germline V gene are SGHRS and YFSETQ. V dropped 1 base and J dropped 3 bases, with 7 bases sitting between them. Written as DNA, the CDR3 is TGCGCCAGCAGCTTGAGGGAATACACTGAAGCTTTCTTT. Amino acids: CASSLREYTEAFF. Combining the CDR3 with reference TRBV5-1 and TRBJ1-1 gives the whole variable domain KAGVTQTPRYLIKTRGQQVTLSCSPISGHRSVSWYQQTPGQGLQFLFEYFSETQRNKGNFPGRFSGRQFSNSRSEMNVSTLELGDSALYLCASSLREYTEAFFGQGTRLTVV.

This clonotype was found a few times. The V call is TRBV4-2, the J call TRBJ2-2, with a tentative D call TRBD1 (5 bases). The CDR3 is made up of 17 amino acids. Germline V gene data show CDR1 as LGHNA and CDR2 as YNFKEQ. The V end was cut by 1 base, the J end by 6 bases, with 18 bases between. In nucleotides, the CDR3 is TGTGCCAGCAGCCAAGTTGGTACAGGCAGGGTACCCGGGGAGCTGTTTTTT. Translation gives CASSQVGTGRVPGELFF.

The J gene is TRBJ1-2, the V gene TRBV5-1; D gene uncertain. CDR1 is SGHRS, CDR2 YFSETQ, per germline. The germline V and J ends were trimmed by 1 base and 6 bases, with 13 bases remaining between them. This CDR3 region has 14 residues. CDR3 bases: TGCGCCAGCAGCTTGTTTGGGTCTTCGGATGGCTACACCTTC. This codes for CASSLFGSSDGYTF.

The genes are TRBV9 and TRBJ2-7, with TRBD2 identical over 13 bases. V dropped 2 bases and J dropped 7; count of bases not matched to a gene: 6. The germline V gene encodes CDR1 SGDLS and CDR2 YYNGEE. The CDR3 contains 15 residues. The CDR3 DNA reads as TGTGCCAGCAGCGTTACTAGCGGGGGGGCCGGGGAGCAGTACTTC. Its translation: CASSVTSGGAGEQYF.

This sequence joins TRBV21-1 and TRBJ2-7. TRBV21-1 is a pseudogene. CDR3 length: 14 amino acids. The CDR3 is CASSKPNDSYEQYF. Here the CDR3 DNA reads TGTGCCAGCAGCAAACCCAATGACTCCTACGAGCAGTACTTC.

V usage is TRBV5-1 and J usage is TRBJ2-3; TRBD2 matches at 9 bases. Germline CDR1 reads SGHRS; CDR2 reads YFSETQ. The CDR3 sequence is 17 residues long. The V and J ends lost 4 bases and 5 bases, in that order; junction bases with no gene match: 14. The CDR3 DNA follows: TGCGCCAGCAGCCTCGGTAGTGCGGGGGGGTATGAAGATACGCAGTATTTT. It encodes CASSLGSAGGYEDTQYF. The entire variable domain, with the rest obtained from reference TRBV5-1 and TRBJ2-3, is as follows: KAGVTQTPRYLIKTRGQQVTLSCSPISGHRSVSWYQQTPGQGLQFLFEYFSETQRNKGNFPGRFSGRQFSNSRSEMNVSTLELGDSALYLCASSLGSAGGYEDTQYFGPGTRLTVL.

This clonotype was observed a handful of times. The chain links TRBV5-1 to TRBJ2-2, with D possibly matching TRBD2 (6 bases). V gave up 2 bases and J gave up 0 bases, with 8 bases separating them. This CDR3 has 15 amino acids. Germline V gives CDR1 SGHRS, CDR2 YFSETQ. CDR3 sequence: CASSFGTPNTGELFF. The CDR3 coding sequence is TGCGCCAGCAGCTTCGGGACTCCGAACACCGGGGAGCTGTTTTTT.

This clonotype was detected only a few times. This chain connects TRBV15 to TRBJ1-2, with 7 bases identical to TRBD1. In germline, CDR1 is LNHNV, CDR2 YYDKDF (reference sequence). J was trimmed by 8 bases and V by 4 bases; bases with no gene match: 10. The CDR3 is 14 amino acids. As DNA, the CDR3 is TGTGCCACCAGCACCGGGACAGCTCCTGGGGGCTACACCTTC. Translated: CATSTGTAPGGYTF.

About this clonotype: A read error is likely here: a far larger clone is one base away. This rearrangement joins TRBV12-3 or TRBV12-4 to TRBJ2-2; D is possibly TRBD1 (5 bases). This CDR3 is 13 amino acids long. The CDR3 nucleotides are TGTGCCAGCAGTTTAGGGGGCACCGAGGAGCTGTTTTTT. Its translation: CASSLGGTEELFF.

The chain joins TRBV27 to TRBJ2-7, with D perhaps TRBD2 (6 bases). The V and J ends lost 8 bases and 2 bases respectively, with 16 bases between them. Looked up from germline, CDR1 is MNHEY and CDR2 is SMNVEV (reference sequence). This CDR3 has 14 amino acids. CDR3 DNA sequence: TGTGCCAGCCCCCTTGGTAGCGGCACCTACGAGCAGTACTTC. It encodes CASPLGSGTYEQYF.

In this sample, this clonotype turned up many times. The chain links TRBV7-2 to TRBJ2-1; D gene uncertain. Trimming took 0 bases from V and 4 from J, leaving 4 bases between them. The CDR3 is made up of 13 amino acids. Germline assignment: CDR1 SGHTA and CDR2 FQGNSA. The CDR3 protein is CASSLARYNEQFF. For the CDR3, the DNA is TGTGCCAGCAGCTTAGCGCGTTACAATGAGCAGTTCTTC.

The chain uses TRBV6-1 and TRBJ1-6; the D is unclear. Trimming removed 8 bases at V and 5 bases at J, with 13 bases between. Germline CDR1 and CDR2: MNHNS and SASEGT. This CDR3 has 14 amino acids. The chain's CDR3 is CASSVTWDNSPLHF. The DNA of the CDR3 is TGTGCCAGCTCAGTAACCTGGGATAATTCACCCCTCCACTTT.

The sample holds a few counts of this clonotype. V and J are TRBV4-3 and TRBJ2-3; D might be TRBD2 (6 bases). CDR3 length: 15 residues. V lost 0 bases and J 3 bases, leaving 10 bases between the germline ends. Germline V gene sequence: CDR1 LGHNA, CDR2 YSLEER. CDR3 sequence (DNA): TGCGCCAGCAGCCAAGATGAGGCGGGAACAGATACGCAGTATTTT. It encodes CASSQDEAGTDTQYF.